The clone carrying this TCR beta chain occurred a few times. The antigen is undetermined. Only in-frame clones appear in the TCRdb table, and some are missing; sequencing was by immunoSEQ multiplex PCR. Of 4,500 to 5,500 clones in the sample, around 69% were seen once. Germline-derived CDR1 and CDR2 are SGHKS and YYEKEE (reference sequence). This CDR3 is built from 15 residues. Trimming pared 2 bases from V and 5 bases from J, leaving 17 bases between. The entry originates in a study of CD8 T cell repertoires and HIV-1 epitope variants. Study in general: Separate wells received one of Twenty-five Gag or Nef variant peptides. Controls were a CMV, EBV and flu peptide pool, Ebola AY9 negative control, and no-peptide well. Tested: three Gag epitope families, Nef HW9 and YT9.

Study-wide results and limits: Of about nine antigen-specific beta clonotypes, 6 or 7 appeared to cross-react with escape variants.

The sequencing input was cultured CD8+ T cells derived from PBMCs. This receptor was identified in a male donor with HIV. The chain employs TRBV5-5 and TRBJ2-7; the D is unclear. The CDR3 sequence is CASSFEERPGDEQYF. CDR3 sequence (DNA): TGTGCCAGCAGCTTCGAAGAGCGCCCAGGCGACGAGCAGTACTTC.